The T cell receptor beta chain under discussion was sequenced for a study of CD8 T cells in Susac syndrome. General study results and limits: The CD4+ T cell repertoires in Susac syndrome did not show any clonal expansion.

Roughly 0.45 to 1 ug RNA was reverse transcribed with random hexamers. TCRdb fed the immunoSEQ multiplex PCR reads into MiXCR, producing one record per CDR3 protein. The sample holds roughly 150,000 distinct CDR3 sequences, roughly 95% seen once. Remarks on this clonotype: The antigen remains undetermined.

Negative isolation yielded CD8+ and CD4+ T cells; FACS enriched TEMRA cells. The V gene's germline CDR1 is DFQATT and CDR2 SNEGSKA (reference sequence). The CDR3 totals 14 residues. Trimming removed 6 bases from V and 8 bases from J; junction bases left unmatched: 8. V and J are TRBV20-1 and TRBJ2-1, with 12 bases aligning to TRBD1. Sequencing used CD4+ T cells from PBMCs. This clonotype was obtained from a human donor with Susac syndrome. The CDR3 DNA reads as TGCAGTGCACCGGGACAGGGGGCGTTCGATGAGCAGTTCTTC. Protein: CSAPGQGAFDEQFF.